The TCR beta chain under discussion was sequenced for a study of tumor and adjacent non-tumor tissue in lung cancer (dated by TCRdb to the late 2010s). About the study as a whole: By cancer type, the cohort comprised some 13 adenocarcinoma patients, a couple of squamous cell carcinoma patients and 1 small cell lung cancer patient. TCRbeta CDR3 sequencing was performed on a few dozen paired specimens, with one tumor sample and one normal lung sample collected per patient. The study compared bulk TCRbeta repertoires between lung tumor tissue and matched distant non-tumor lung tissue from more than twelve lung cancer patients. Ages among the 15 or so patients ranged from roughly 30 to 85 years, there were roughly 10 men and 5 women, and disease was at TNM stage I to III. Sequencing generated a total of more than 95 million productive TCRbeta reads, averaging roughly 4.2 million reads per sample.

RNA was isolated from bulk unsorted tissue, and RNA quality was assessed with a NanoDrop ND-1000 and an Agilent 2100. All donors had newly diagnosed lung cancer, had not received prior chemotherapy, and were admitted for thoracic surgery in China between August and November 2014. Patients with previous radiotherapy or chemotherapy, or with another concurrent cancer, were excluded from the study. Pieces of surgical tissue measuring roughly 1-2.3 cm3 were kept in RNAlater solution and stored at -80 degrees C until use. Summary of the overall study and its limitations: Neither the sequencing platform nor unique molecular identifiers are mentioned in the methods. Tumor tissue showed significantly higher TCR diversity (inverse Simpson) than normal lung tissue, at 431.37 vs 166.20 (P = 0.0075, Mann-Whitney U test). Because peripheral blood was not sequenced, the blood TCRbeta repertoires of the lung cancer patients in the study went unexamined. Significantly higher TCR diversity was found in younger patients, and higher tumor TCR diversity was associated with shorter overall and disease-free survival. The top 100 clones made up a significantly larger cumulative share of the repertoire in normal lung than in tumor tissue. Only roughly 16 patients were included in the cohort, and the need for larger samples and more detailed clinical data was noted by the authors.

The library was built by means of multiplex PCR. The listed sequencing device is Illumina HiSeq 2500. Following protocols modified from ARM-PCR, the researchers constructed TCRbeta libraries through three rounds of nested PCR with primers (Table S4). Before sequencing, PCR products of 200-500 bp were cut from the gel and purified using the QIAquick gel extraction kit. The authors' analysis ran thus. Reads were cleaned with Trimmomatic, merged with FLASH into complete CDR3 sequences, and assigned to V(D)J germline segments with MiTCR. Clonal diversity was calculated as the inverse Simpson's index using VDJtools. A read counted as productive if the sequence was in-frame and lacked a premature stop codon. TCRdb redid the processing of the public reads, applying fastp at Q25 and MiXCR, and retained in-frame beta chains. When rows share a CDR3 protein, they turn into one entry using the most common DNA and genes. TCRdb's processing, not the authors', yielded these V and J calls. This sample comprises under 150,000 distinct CDR3 sequences, approximately 64% of them detected only once. The ten most abundant clones make up approximately 18% of the sample.

Details on this clonotype: The antigen it recognizes is unknown. Base qualities are not at hand, and no much larger clone is one base apart.

Counted from cysteine to phenylalanine, this CDR3 has 15 amino acids. Here the CDR3 DNA is all that survives: 45 bases in frame from base 1. V trim: 0 bases; J trim: 2 bases; unmatched bases: 3. The sequence derives from a man between 60 and 75 years old with small cell lung cancer. The sequenced sample was lung tumor tissue. The sequence is built from TRBV12-3 or TRBV12-4 and TRBJ2-7; 8 bases in between match TRBD2. The CDR3 protein is CASSLAQGLAYEQYF. DNA sequence: TGTGCCAGCAGTTTAGCGCAGGGACTAGCCTACGAGCAGTACTTC.